This T cell receptor beta chain was observed in a study of cytomegalovirus exposure and HLA in healthy donors. Study details: Researchers previously reported finding fewer than 120 million unique TCR beta sequences from roughly 180 million T cells.

On this clone itself: The antigen remains unidentified.

Study-wide results and caveats: A later analysis showed HLA-associated TCR beta chains outstripping equally common others in clonal expansion. A reported reduction in N-insertions relative to the roughly 710-donor mean was seen in an Asian-associated ancestry cluster in a later analysis. For most TCR beta V segments, an earlier analysis put the productive rate at about 90% or about 30% of the time.

Germline V CDR1 and CDR2: SGHTA, FQGNSA. The ends lost 3 bases at V and 6 bases at J; junction bases unmatched: 8. This CDR3 is 15 amino acids long. Primers: 60 Vbeta forward and 13 Jbeta reverse. Here immunoSEQ multiplex PCR was the method, and the copy in TCRdb shows in-frame clones only, minus some. The sample lists 150,000 to 200,000 clones, 55% to 65% occurring once. The V call is TRBV7-2, the J call TRBJ2-1, with 7 bases that match TRBD2. The receptor's source is a man aged 35 to 55 in good health and CMV-seronegative. Sequencing input: PBMCs. The CDR3 nucleotides are TGTGCCAGCAGCTTCACAGCGGGAATAGGCAATGAGCAGTTCTTC. Protein product: CASSFTAGIGNEQFF. Full variable domain (remainder filled in from reference TRBV7-2 and TRBJ2-1): GAGVSQSPSNKVTEKGKDVELRCDPISGHTALYWYRQSLGQGLEFLIYFQGNSAPDKSGLPSDRFSAERTGGSVSTLTIQRTQQEDSAVYLCASSFTAGIGNEQFFGPGTRLTVL.